This T cell receptor beta chain was identified in a study of Tregs in tolerant kidney transplant recipients. Thawed PBMCs were FACS-sorted into unstimulated CD4+CD25+CD127- regulatory T cells, CD4+CD25- non-regulatory cells, CD4 and CD8 cells. Germline V gene data show CDR1 as MNHNS and CDR2 as SASEGT. J lost 9 bases, V lost 4 bases, and 12 bases had no gene match. This CDR3 contains 15 residues. The method was immunoSEQ multiplex PCR; TCRdb's version includes in-frame clones alone and lacks a portion of them. The sample includes under 300,000 clones, 65% to 85% of them seen just once. About this clone: No antigen is known for it.

The study's findings and limits: The most relevant donor-specific Treg TCRbeta repertoire apparently came from expansion with activated donor B cells.

This receptor was taken from a human donor in good health. The chain combines TRBV6-1 with TRBJ1-5, with TRBD1 matching over 7 bases. The specimen was CD4+ T cells from blood. The CDR3 DNA reads as TGTGCCAGCAGTGGCGGATGGGACAGTAAACGGCCCCAGCATTTT. It translates to CASSGGWDSKRPQHF.